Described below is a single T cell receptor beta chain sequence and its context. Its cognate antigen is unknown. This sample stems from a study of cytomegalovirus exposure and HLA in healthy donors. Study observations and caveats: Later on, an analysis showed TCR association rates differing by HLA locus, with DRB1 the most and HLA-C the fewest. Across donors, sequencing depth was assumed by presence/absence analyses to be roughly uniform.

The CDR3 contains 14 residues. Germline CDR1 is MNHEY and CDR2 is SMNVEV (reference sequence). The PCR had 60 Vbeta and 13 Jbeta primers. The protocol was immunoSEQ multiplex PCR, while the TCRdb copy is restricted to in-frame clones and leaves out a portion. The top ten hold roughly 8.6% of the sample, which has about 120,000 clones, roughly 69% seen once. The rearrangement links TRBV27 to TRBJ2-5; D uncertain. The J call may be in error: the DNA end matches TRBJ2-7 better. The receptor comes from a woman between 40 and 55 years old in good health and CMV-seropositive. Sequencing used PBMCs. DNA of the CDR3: TGTGCCAGCAGTTTATCTTCTAACTCCTACGAGCAGTACTTC. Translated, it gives CASSLSSNSYEQYF.